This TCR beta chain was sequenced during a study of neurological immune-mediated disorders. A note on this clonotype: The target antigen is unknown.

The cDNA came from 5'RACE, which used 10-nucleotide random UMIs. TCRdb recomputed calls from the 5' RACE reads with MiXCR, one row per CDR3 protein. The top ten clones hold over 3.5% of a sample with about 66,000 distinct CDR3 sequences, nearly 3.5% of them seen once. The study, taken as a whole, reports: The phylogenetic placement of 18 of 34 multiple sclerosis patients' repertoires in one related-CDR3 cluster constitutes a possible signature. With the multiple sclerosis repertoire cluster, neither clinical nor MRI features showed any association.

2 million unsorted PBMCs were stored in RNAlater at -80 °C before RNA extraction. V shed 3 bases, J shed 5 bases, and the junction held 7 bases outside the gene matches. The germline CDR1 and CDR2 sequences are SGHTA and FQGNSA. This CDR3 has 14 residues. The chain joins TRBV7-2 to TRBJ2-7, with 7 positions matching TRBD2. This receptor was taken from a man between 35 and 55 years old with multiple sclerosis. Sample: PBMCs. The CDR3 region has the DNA TGTGCCAGCAGCTTCGGACTAGTTAACGACGAGCAGTACTTC. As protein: CASSFGLVNDEQYF.